Each of the 2 T cell receptor beta chains below was sequenced from the same sample in a study of Ad26.COV2.S vaccination and SARS-CoV-2 variants. Specified treatment: around 19 received Ad26.COV2.S at low or high dose, single or two shots; 5 received placebo; per-sample allocation not given. Vaccine and placebo recipients were sampled on day 63 after the first injection. Libraries were prepared by immunoSEQ multiplex PCR; TCRdb keeps only in-frame clonotypes and omits some of them. The sample has roughly 510,000 clones; roughly 87% are singletons. The starting material was peripheral blood, obtained in a trial of Ad26.COV2.S vaccine versus placebo. These receptors all come from a person aged 18-60 years who received the Ad26.COV2.S COVID-19 vaccine or a placebo.

The chain is built from TRBV25-1 and TRBJ2-5; 11 bases fit TRBD2. Germline loops: CDR1 MGHDK, CDR2 SYGVNS. V gave up 5 bases and J gave up 7 bases; unmatched junction bases: 3. The CDR3 extends over 13 amino acids. The CDR3, as DNA: TGTGCCAGCAGTACCGGACTAGCGGGGACCCAGTACTTC. It yields the protein CASSTGLAGTQYF. Complete variable domain (other parts from reference TRBV25-1 and TRBJ2-5): EADIYQTPRYLVIGTGKKITLECSQTMGHDKMYWYQQDPGMELHLIHYSYGVNSTEKGDLSSESTVSRIRTEHFPLTLESARPSHTSQYLCASSTGLAGTQYFGPGTRLLVL.

V is TRBV6-5 and J is TRBJ2-2; possibly TRBD1 for D (5 bases). Germline V gene lookup returns CDR1 MNHEY and CDR2 SVGAGI. The CDR3 loop spans 13 amino acids. V lost 7 bases, J lost 1 base, and 7 bases lay in between. The CDR3 is CASTDRNTGELFF. The CDR3 DNA reads TGTGCCAGCACCGACAGGAACACCGGGGAGCTGTTTTTT.